The source of this T cell receptor (beta chain) is a study of blood T cell repertoires in COVID-19. Germline loops: CDR1 LGHDT, CDR2 YNNKEL (reference sequence). V dropped 3 bases and J dropped 4; count of bases not matched to a gene: 3. The CDR3 covers 14 residues. Using immunoSEQ multiplex PCR, the repertoire was profiled, and TCRdb retains in-frame clones only, with some absent. The table lists some 44,000 clones, approximately 80% of them singletons. Specimen: peripheral blood. The chain is built from TRBV3-1 (or the pseudogene TRBV3-2) and TRBJ2-3; 8 nucleotides align to TRBD2. The sequence was collected from a woman aged 55-70 years with acute or convalescent COVID-19. The DNA of the CDR3 is TGTGCCAGCAGCCAGGGACTAGACGCAGATACGCAGTATTTT. Translating it yields CASSQGLDADTQYF.